This note documents a single T cell receptor (beta chain) sequence. This sample was included in a study of blood T cell repertoires in COVID-19. The V end lost 5 bases, the J end lost 6 bases, and 9 bases lay between the germline ends. The CDR3 totals 12 residues. TCRdb's copy holds only in-frame clones and misses some; the assay was immunoSEQ multiplex PCR. The table records roughly 150,000 clones, approximately 90% of them present only once. Sequencing was carried out using peripheral blood. V gene TRBV12-3 or TRBV12-4 combines with J gene TRBJ2-3; D gene ambiguous. The TCR originated in a man aged 18 to 29 with COVID-19, enrolled during active disease. Here the CDR3 DNA reads TGTGCCAGCAGTCCCGGTGCCGATACGCAGTATTTT. It yields the protein CASSPGADTQYF.